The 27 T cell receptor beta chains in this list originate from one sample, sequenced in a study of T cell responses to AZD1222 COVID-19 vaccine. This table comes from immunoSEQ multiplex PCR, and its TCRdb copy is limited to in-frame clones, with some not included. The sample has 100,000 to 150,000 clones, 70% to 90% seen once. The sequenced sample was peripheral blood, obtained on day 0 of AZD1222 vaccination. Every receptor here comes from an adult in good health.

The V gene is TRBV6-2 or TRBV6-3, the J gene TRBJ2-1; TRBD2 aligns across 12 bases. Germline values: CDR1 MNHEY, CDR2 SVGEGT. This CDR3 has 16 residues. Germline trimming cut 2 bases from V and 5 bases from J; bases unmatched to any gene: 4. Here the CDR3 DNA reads TGTGCCAGCAGTTACCCCGGACTAGCGGGAAACAATGAGCAGTTCTTC. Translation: CASSYPGLAGNNEQFF.

This CDR3 reads CSASQREGVQTQYF. In DNA, the CDR3 is TGCAGTGCTAGTCAGCGGGAGGGCGTGCAGACCCAGTACTTC. The chain carries TRBV20-1 and TRBJ2-5; 10 nucleotides line up with TRBD2. The ends lost 3 bases at V and 6 bases at J; junction bases unmatched: 7. The CDR3 is 14 amino acids. The germline CDR1 and CDR2 sequences are DFQATT and SNEGSKA (reference sequence).

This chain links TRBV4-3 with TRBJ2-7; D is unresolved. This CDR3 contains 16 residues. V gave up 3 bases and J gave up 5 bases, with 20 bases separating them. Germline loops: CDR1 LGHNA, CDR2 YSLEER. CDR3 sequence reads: CASSQYSSSPADEQYF. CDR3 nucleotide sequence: TGCGCCAGCAGCCAGTATTCTTCATCCCCCGCTGACGAGCAGTACTTC.

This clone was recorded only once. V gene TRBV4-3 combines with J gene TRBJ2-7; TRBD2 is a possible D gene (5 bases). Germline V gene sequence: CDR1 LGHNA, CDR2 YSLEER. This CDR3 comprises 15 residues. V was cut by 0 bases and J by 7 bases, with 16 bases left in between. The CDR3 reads CASSQDQAGRGEQYF. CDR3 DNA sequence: TGCGCCAGCAGCCAAGATCAGGCAGGCCGGGGAGAGCAGTACTTC.

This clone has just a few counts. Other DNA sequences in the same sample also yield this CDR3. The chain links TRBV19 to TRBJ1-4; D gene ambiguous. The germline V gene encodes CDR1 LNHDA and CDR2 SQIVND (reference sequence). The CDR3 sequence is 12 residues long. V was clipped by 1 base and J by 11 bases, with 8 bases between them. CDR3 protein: CASSIGGKKLFF. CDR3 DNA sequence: TGTGCCAGTAGTATAGGGGGTAAGAAACTGTTTTTT.

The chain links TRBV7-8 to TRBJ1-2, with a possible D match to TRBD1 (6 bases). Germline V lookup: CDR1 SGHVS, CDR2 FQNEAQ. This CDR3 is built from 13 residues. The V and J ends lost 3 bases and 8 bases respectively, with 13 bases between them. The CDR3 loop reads CASSLNGGGGYTF. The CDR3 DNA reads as TGTGCCAGCAGCTTGAATGGGGGCGGGGGCTACACCTTC.

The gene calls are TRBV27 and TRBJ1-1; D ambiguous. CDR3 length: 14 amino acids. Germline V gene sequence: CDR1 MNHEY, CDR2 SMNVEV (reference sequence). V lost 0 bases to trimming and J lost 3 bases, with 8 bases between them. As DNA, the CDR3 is TGTGCCAGCAGTTTATCGGGTGGAGACACTGAAGCTTTCTTT. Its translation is CASSLSGGDTEAFF.

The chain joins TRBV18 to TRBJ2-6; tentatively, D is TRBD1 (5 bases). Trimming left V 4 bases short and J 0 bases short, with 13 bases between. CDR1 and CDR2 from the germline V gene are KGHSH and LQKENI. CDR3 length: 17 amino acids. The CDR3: CASSHLGHNSGANVLTF. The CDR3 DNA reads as TGTGCCAGCTCACACCTTGGACACAACTCTGGGGCCAACGTCCTGACTTTC.

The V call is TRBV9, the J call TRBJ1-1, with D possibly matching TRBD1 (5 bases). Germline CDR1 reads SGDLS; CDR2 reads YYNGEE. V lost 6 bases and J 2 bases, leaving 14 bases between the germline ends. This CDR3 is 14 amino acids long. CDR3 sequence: CASTQTDYNTEAFF. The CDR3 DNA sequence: TGTGCCAGCACCCAGACAGATTATAACACTGAAGCTTTCTTT.

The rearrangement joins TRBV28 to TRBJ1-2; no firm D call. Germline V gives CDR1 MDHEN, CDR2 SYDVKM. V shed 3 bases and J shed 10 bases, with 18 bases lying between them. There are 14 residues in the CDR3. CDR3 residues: CASSLGGRPSPYTF. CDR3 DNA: TGTGCCAGCAGTTTGGGTGGCAGGCCCAGCCCCTACACCTTC.

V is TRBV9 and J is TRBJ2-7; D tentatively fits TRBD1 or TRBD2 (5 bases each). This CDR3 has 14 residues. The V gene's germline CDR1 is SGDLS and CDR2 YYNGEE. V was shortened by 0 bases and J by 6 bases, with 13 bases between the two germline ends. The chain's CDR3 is CASSVVGGSGEQYF. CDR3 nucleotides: TGTGCCAGCAGCGTAGTTGGGGGATCGGGCGAGCAGTACTTC.

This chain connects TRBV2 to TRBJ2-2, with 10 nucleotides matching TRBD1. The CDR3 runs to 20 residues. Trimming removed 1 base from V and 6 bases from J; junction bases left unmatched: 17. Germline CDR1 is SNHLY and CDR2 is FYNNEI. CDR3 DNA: TGTGCCAGCAGTGAAGGACTTAGGGACAGGGGTGGGCCGGTGCCCGGGGAGCTGTTTTTT. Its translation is CASSEGLRDRGGPVPGELFF.

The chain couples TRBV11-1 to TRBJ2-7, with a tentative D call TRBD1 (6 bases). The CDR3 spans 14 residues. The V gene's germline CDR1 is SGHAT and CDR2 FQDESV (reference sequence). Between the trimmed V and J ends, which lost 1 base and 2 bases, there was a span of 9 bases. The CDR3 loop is CASSLGTVPYEQYF. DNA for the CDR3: TGTGCCAGCAGCTTAGGGACAGTTCCCTACGAGCAGTACTTC.

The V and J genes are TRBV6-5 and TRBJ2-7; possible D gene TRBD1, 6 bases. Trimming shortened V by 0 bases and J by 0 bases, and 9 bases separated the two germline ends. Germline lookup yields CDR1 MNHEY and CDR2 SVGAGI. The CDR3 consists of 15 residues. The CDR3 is CASSYSWTVSYEQYF. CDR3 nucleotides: TGTGCCAGCAGTTACTCGTGGACAGTCTCCTACGAGCAGTACTTC.

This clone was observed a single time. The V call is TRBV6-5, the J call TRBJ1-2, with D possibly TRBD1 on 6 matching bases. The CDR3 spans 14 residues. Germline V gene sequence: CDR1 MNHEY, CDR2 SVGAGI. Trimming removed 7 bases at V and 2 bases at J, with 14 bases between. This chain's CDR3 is CASKQGISNYGYTF. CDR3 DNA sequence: TGTGCCAGCAAACAGGGAATTTCAAACTATGGCTACACCTTC.

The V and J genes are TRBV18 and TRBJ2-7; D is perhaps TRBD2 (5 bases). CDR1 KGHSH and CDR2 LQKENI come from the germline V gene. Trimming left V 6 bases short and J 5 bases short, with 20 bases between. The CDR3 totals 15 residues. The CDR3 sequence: CASSPSSLEGNEQYF. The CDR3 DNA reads TGTGCCAGCTCGCCTAGCTCCCTCGAGGGCAACGAGCAGTACTTC.

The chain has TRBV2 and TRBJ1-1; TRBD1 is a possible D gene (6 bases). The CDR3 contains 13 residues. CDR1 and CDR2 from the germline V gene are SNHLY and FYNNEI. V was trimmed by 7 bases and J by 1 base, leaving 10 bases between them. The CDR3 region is CASKSTGNTEAFF. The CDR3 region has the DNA TGTGCCAGCAAATCGACAGGGAACACTGAAGCTTTCTTT. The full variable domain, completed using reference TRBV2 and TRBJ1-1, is EPEVTQTPSHQVTQMGQEVILRCVPISNHLYFYWYRQILGQKVEFLVSFYNNEISEKSEIFDDQFSVERPDGSNFTLKIRSTKLEDSAMYFCASKSTGNTEAFFGQGTRLTVV.

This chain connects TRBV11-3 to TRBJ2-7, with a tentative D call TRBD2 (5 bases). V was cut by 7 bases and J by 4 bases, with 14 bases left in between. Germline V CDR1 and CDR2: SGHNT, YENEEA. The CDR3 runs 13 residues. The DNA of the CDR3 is TGTGCCAGCACCCTAGCTCGGTGGTACGAGCAGTACTTC. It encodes CASTLARWYEQYF.

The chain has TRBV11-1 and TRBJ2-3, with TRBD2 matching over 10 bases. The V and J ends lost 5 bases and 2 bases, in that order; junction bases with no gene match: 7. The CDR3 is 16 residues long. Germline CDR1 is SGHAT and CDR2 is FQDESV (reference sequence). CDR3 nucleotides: TGTGCCAGCAGCCGGACTAGCGGAGGGATCACAGATACGCAGTATTTT. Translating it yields CASSRTSGGITDTQYF.

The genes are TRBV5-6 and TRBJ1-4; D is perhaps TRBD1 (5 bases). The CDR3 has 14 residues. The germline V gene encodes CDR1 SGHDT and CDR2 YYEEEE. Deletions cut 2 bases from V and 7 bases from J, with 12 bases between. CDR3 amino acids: CASSFRAGSEKLFF. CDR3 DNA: TGTGCCAGCAGCTTTAGGGCAGGGAGTGAAAAACTGTTTTTT.

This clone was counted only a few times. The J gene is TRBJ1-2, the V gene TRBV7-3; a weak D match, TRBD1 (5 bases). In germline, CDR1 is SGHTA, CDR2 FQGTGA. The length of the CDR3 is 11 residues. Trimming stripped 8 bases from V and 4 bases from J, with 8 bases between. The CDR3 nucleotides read TGTGCCAGCTCTGGGGGCTATGGCTACACCTTC. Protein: CASSGGYGYTF.

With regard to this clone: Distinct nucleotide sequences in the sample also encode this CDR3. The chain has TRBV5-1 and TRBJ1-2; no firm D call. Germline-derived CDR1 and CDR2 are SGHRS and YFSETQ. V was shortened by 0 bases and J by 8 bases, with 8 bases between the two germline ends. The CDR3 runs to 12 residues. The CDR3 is CASSLDLRGYTF. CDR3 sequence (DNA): TGCGCCAGCAGCTTGGACCTCCGGGGCTACACCTTC.

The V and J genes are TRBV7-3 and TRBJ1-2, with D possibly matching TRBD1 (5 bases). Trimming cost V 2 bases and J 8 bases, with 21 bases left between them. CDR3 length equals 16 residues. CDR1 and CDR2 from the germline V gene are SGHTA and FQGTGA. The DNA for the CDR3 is TGTGCCAGCAGCTTAGCTGTTTCTGGGGCAGATGGCGGCTACACCTTC. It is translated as CASSLAVSGADGGYTF.

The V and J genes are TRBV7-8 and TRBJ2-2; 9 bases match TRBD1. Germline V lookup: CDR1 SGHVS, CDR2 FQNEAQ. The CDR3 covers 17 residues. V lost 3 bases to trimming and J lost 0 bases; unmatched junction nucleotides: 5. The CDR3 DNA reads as TGTGCCAGCAGCTTGGGGACAGGGCGCTCGAACACCGGGGAGCTGTTTTTT. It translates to CASSLGTGRSNTGELFF.

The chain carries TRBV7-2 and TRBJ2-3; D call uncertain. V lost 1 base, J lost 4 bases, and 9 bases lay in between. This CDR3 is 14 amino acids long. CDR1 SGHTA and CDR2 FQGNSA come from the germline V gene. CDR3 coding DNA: TGTGCCAGCAGCTTAGGGGCAGGATCAGATACGCAGTATTTT. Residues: CASSLGAGSDTQYF.

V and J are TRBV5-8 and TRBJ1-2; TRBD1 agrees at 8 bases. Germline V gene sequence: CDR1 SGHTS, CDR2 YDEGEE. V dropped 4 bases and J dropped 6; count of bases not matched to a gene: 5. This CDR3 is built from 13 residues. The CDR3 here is CASSPGQGNGYTF. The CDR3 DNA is TGTGCCAGCAGCCCTGGACAGGGTAATGGCTACACCTTC. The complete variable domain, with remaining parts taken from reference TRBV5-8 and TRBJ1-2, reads EAGVTQSPTHLIKTRGQQATLRCSPISGHTSVYWYQQALGLGLQFLLWYDEGEERNRGNFPPRFSGRQFPNYSSELNVNALELEDSALYLCASSPGQGNGYTFGSGTRLTVV.

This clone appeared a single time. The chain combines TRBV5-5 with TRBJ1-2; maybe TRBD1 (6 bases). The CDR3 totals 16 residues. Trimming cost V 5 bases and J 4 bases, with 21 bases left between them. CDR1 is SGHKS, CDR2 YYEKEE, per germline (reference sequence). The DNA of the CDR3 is TGTGCCAGCAGTTCCTTGCCGGATGGAGGGGGCTATGGCTACACCTTC. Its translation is CASSSLPDGGGYGYTF.